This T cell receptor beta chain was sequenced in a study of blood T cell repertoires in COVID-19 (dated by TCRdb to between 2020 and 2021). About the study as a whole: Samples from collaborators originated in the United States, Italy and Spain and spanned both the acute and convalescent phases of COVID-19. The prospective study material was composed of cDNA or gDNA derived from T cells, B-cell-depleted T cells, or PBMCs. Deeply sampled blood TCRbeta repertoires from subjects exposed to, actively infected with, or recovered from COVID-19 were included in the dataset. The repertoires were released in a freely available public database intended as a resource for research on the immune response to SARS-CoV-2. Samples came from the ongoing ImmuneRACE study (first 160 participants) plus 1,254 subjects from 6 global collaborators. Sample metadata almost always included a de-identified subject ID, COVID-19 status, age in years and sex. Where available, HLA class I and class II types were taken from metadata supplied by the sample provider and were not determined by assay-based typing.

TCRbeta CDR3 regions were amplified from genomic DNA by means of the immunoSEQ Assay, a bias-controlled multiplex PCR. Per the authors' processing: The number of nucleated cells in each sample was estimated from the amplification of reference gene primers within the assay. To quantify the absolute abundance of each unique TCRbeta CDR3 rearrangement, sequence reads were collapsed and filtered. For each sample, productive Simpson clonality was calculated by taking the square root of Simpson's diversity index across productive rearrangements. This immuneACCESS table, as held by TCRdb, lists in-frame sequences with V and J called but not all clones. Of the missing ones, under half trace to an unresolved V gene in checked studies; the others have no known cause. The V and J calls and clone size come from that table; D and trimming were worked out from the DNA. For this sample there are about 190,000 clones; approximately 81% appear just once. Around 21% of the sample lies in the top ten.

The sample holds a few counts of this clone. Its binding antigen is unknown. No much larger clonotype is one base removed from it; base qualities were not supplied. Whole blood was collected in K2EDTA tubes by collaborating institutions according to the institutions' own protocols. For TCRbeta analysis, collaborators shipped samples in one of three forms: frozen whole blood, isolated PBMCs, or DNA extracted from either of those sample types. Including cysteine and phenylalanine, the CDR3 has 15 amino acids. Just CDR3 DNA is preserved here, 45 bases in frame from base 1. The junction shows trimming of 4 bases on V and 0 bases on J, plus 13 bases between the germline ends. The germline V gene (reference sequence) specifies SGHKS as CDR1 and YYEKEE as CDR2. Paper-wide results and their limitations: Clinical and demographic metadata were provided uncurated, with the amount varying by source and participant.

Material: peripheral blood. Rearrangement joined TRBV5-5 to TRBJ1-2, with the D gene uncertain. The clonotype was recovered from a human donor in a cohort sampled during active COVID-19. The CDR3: CASSPTPGTNYGYTF. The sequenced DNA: TGTGCCAGCAGCCCCACTCCAGGCACTAACTATGGCTACACCTTC.